The 31 T cell receptor beta chains reported below all come from one sample, sequenced in a study of vaccination and CD4 T cells after COVID-19. Specified treatment: roughly 10-day PBMC culture with coronavirus spike peptide pools or control peptides (ViraFEST assay). CD4+ T cells of the unexposed donor were collected before the COVID-19 pandemic (2011-2018). Scientists ran DNA taken from cultured CD4+ T cells through the Oncomine TCR Beta short-read assay for sequencing. Cultures of CD4+ T cells served as the source for extracting genomic DNA. From the PCR reads, TCRdb called clonotypes with MiXCR, one entry per CDR3 protein. The sample includes 10,000 or so distinct CDR3 sequences, less than 40% of them seen just once. Their target antigens are unknown. Sequencing used CD4+ T cells from blood, cultured in vitro. The source of these receptors is a human donor in good health.

The table lists this clonotype with a few counts. The chain links TRBV20-1 to TRBJ2-5; D is undetermined. Germline CDR1 DFQATT, CDR2 SNEGSKA (reference sequence). CDR3 size: 11 residues. V was trimmed by 1 base and J by 4 bases, leaving 4 bases between them. CDR3 sequence (DNA): TGCAGTGCTAGAGTAATAGAGACCCAGTACTTC. This encodes CSARVIETQYF.

The chain recombines TRBV20-1 with TRBJ2-6, with TRBD1 identical over 7 bases. This CDR3 spans 16 amino acids. The germline V gene encodes CDR1 DFQATT and CDR2 SNEGSKA (reference sequence). With V trimmed by 5 bases and J by 0 bases, 7 bases remained unmatched. DNA for the CDR3: TGCAGTGCTCCCGACAGGGCAGTCTCTGGGGCCAACGTCCTGACTTTC. Translating gives CSAPDRAVSGANVLTF.

The V call is TRBV6-1, the J call TRBJ1-4; D is perhaps TRBD1 (6 bases). Trimming removed 3 bases from V and 3 bases from J, with 17 bases in between. The CDR3 sequence is 17 residues long. The V gene's germline CDR1 is MNHNS and CDR2 SASEGT. CDR3 in amino acids: CASSDWGRGAANEKLFF. For the CDR3, the DNA is TGTGCCAGCAGTGACTGGGGCAGGGGAGCAGCTAATGAAAAACTGTTTTTT.

The sample holds one count of this clonotype. CDR3 in amino acids: CASSQPRDSQETQYF. CDR3 nucleotide sequence: TGCGCCAGCAGTCAACCCCGGGACAGCCAAGAGACCCAGTACTTC. The chain employs TRBV23-1 and TRBJ2-5; 7 positions match TRBD1. TRBV23-1 is an ORF, with its function uncertain. The CDR3 totals 15 residues. The J segment lost 1 base and the V segment lost 2 bases, leaving 4 bases of the junction unmatched.

The chain links TRBV4-3 to TRBJ2-3; 7 bases fit TRBD2. The CDR3 length is 15 residues. Unmatched junction bases numbered 5, after V lost 0 bases and J lost 5 bases. The germline V gene has CDR1 LGHNA and CDR2 YSLEER. For the CDR3, the DNA is TGCGCCAGCAGCCAAGATCGGGGGGTCGGAGATACGCAGTATTTT. The encoded protein is CASSQDRGVGDTQYF.

The gene calls are TRBV3-1 and TRBJ1-5; D perhaps matches TRBD1 (5 bases). The V end lost 6 bases, the J end lost 6 bases, and 12 bases lay between the germline ends. The germline V gene has CDR1 LGHDT and CDR2 YNNKEL (reference sequence). The CDR3 sequence is 13 residues long. DNA of the CDR3: TGTGCCAGCAGTAAAGCCGGGGGTCAGCCCCAGCATTTT. Translation: CASSKAGGQPQHF.

This clonotype is medium-sized. The rearrangement links TRBV20-1 to TRBJ1-1, with D perhaps matching TRBD1 (5 bases). Germline CDR1 is DFQATT and CDR2 is SNEGSKA (reference sequence). Trimming stripped 1 base from V and 3 bases from J, with 9 bases between. The CDR3 extends over 13 amino acids. As DNA, the CDR3 is TGCAGTGCTAGAGGATGGGGGGACACTGAAGCTTTCTTT. Amino acid sequence: CSARGWGDTEAFF.

This chain links TRBV24-1 with TRBJ1-3, with D possibly being TRBD1 (6 bases). The length of the CDR3 is 13 residues. V was trimmed by 7 bases and J by 2 bases, leaving 8 bases between them. Looked up from germline, CDR1 is KGHDR and CDR2 is SFDVKD. The CDR3 is CATRAGAGNTIYF. DNA of the CDR3: TGTGCCACCAGGGCAGGGGCTGGAAACACCATATATTTT.

This clonotype has more than one count but fewer than ten. The gene calls are TRBV7-2 and TRBJ2-7; 7 bases agree with TRBD2. CDR1 SGHTA and CDR2 FQGNSA come from the germline V gene. The CDR3 is 13 amino acids. Trimming at V came to 4 bases and at J to 9 bases, leaving 9 bases not matched to a gene. The CDR3 DNA reads TGTGCCAGCAGCTATCGACTAGCTGAAGGGCAGTACTTC. This sequence encodes CASSYRLAEGQYF.

This clonotype was counted a few times. V gene TRBV7-2 combines with J gene TRBJ2-1; D ambiguous. CDR3 size: 15 residues. V lost 5 bases, J lost 0 bases, and 11 bases lay in between. Germline V gene lookup returns CDR1 SGHTA and CDR2 FQGNSA. CDR3 coding DNA: TGTGCCAGCAGCGCCCAAAAGGGCTCCTACAATGAGCAGTTCTTC. Protein sequence: CASSAQKGSYNEQFF.

The CDR3 loop is CASSRYGTQNANTIYF. The CDR3 nucleotides are TGTGCCAGCAGTAGATACGGGACACAAAATGCAAACACCATATATTTT. The chain couples TRBV6-1 to TRBJ1-3, with a weak D call TRBD1 (6 bases). Deletions cut 5 bases from V and 6 bases from J, with 20 bases between. CDR1 and CDR2 from the germline V gene are MNHNS and SASEGT. CDR3 length: 16 residues.

The J gene is TRBJ2-7, the V gene TRBV7-6, with TRBD2 identical over 9 bases. The CDR3 has 15 residues. The ends lost 1 base at V and 4 bases at J; junction bases unmatched: 5. From germline, CDR1 is SGHVS and CDR2 FNYEAQ. The CDR3 spells CASSLGTAGGYEQYF. In DNA form, the CDR3 reads TGTGCCAGCAGCTTAGGTACGGCGGGAGGGTACGAGCAGTACTTC.

The chain carries TRBV6-2 or TRBV6-3 and TRBJ2-5; 13 bases fit TRBD2. Germline V lookup: CDR1 MNHEY, CDR2 SVGEGT. Trimming cost V 6 bases and J 0 bases; bases outside gene matches: 13. There are 19 residues in the CDR3. DNA for the CDR3: TGTGCCAGCAGACCTACTAGCGGGAGGGGCATCCAGTACCAAGAGACCCAGTACTTC. Its protein product is CASRPTSGRGIQYQETQYF.

This clonotype has just a few counts. This rearrangement joins TRBV2 to TRBJ1-1; no firm D call. CDR1 is SNHLY and CDR2 is FYNNEI in the germline V gene. The CDR3 covers 13 residues. V was trimmed by 6 bases and J by 1 base, leaving 9 bases between them. CDR3 sequence reads: CASSQAPNTEAFF. As DNA, the CDR3 is TGTGCCAGCAGCCAGGCCCCGAACACTGAAGCTTTCTTT.

The V and J genes are TRBV9 and TRBJ1-1, with D possibly TRBD1 on 5 matching bases. Germline CDR1 and CDR2: SGDLS and YYNGEE. Between the trimmed V and J ends, which lost 0 bases and 0 bases, there was a span of 6 bases. The CDR3 is 14 amino acids. CDR3 DNA sequence: TGTGCCAGCAGCGTAGTGGGGGTGAACACTGAAGCTTTCTTT. This sequence encodes CASSVVGVNTEAFF.

This chain connects TRBV19 to TRBJ1-1; D is unclear. The V end was cut by 3 bases, the J end by 3 bases, with 8 bases between. Per germline, CDR1 LNHDA and CDR2 SQIVND (reference sequence). This CDR3 has 13 residues. The CDR3 coding sequence is TGTGCCAGTAGTATCTCGTGGTACACTGAAGCTTTCTTT. Residues: CASSISWYTEAFF.

The table lists this clonotype with a few counts. The chain combines TRBV4-1 with TRBJ1-5; weak D call: TRBD1 (5 bases). CDR3 length: 13 amino acids. Trimming removed 0 bases at V and 6 bases at J, with 6 bases between. Germline CDR1 reads MGHRA; CDR2 reads YSYEKL. CDR3 loop: CASSQEGVQPQHF. The CDR3 bases are TGCGCCAGCAGCCAAGAGGGGGTTCAGCCCCAGCATTTT.

V gene TRBV6-2 or TRBV6-3 combines with J gene TRBJ1-5; 10 bases line up with TRBD1. Trimming removed 6 bases from V and 10 bases from J; junction bases left unmatched: 12. In germline, CDR1 is MNHEY, CDR2 SVGEGT. The CDR3 sequence is 15 residues long. CDR3 sequence reads: CASRGTGDRRGPQHF. CDR3 DNA: TGTGCCAGCAGGGGGACAGGGGACAGGAGAGGACCCCAGCATTTT.

V and J are TRBV5-4 and TRBJ2-3; D gene uncertain. The CDR3 runs 13 residues. The ends were cut back, 0 bases at V and 5 bases at J, with 7 bases in the middle. Per the germline V gene, CDR1 is SGHNT and CDR2 is YYREEE (reference sequence). This CDR3 is CASSLGSGDTQYF. The CDR3 bases are TGTGCCAGCAGCTTGGGGAGTGGAGATACGCAGTATTTT.

The chain couples TRBV6-1 to TRBJ2-7, with D perhaps TRBD2 (7 bases). CDR1 is MNHNS, CDR2 SASEGT, per germline. V was shortened by 6 bases and J by 3 bases, with 24 bases between the two germline ends. The CDR3 has 17 amino acids. CDR3 amino acids: CASSLTAGGGRYYEQYF. The CDR3 region has the DNA TGTGCCAGCAGCCTTACGGCTGGCGGGGGCCGCTACTACGAGCAGTACTTC.

The genes are TRBV28 and TRBJ1-6, with 8 bases fitting TRBD1. Trimming took 4 bases from V and 7 from J; bases not matched to a gene: 6. Per germline, CDR1 MDHEN and CDR2 SYDVKM. CDR3 length equals 15 residues. Here the CDR3 reads CASSYYRGGNSPLHF. The CDR3 DNA follows: TGTGCCAGCAGTTATTACAGGGGGGGGAATTCACCCCTCCACTTT.

By frequency in the sample, this clonotype is large. The gene calls are TRBV21-1 and TRBJ2-7; the D segment call TRBD1 is taken from the table without a DNA check. TRBV21-1 is a pseudogene. CDR3 length: 16 residues. As DNA, the CDR3 is TGTGCCAGCAGCAAAGGGGGACAGGGTCACTCCTACGAGCAGTACTTC. Its protein product is CASSKGGQGHSYEQYF.

The chain is built from TRBV4-2 and TRBJ2-1; TRBD2 matches at 8 bases. The CDR3 runs 17 residues. J gave up 2 bases and V 0 bases, and 6 bases lay outside the gene matches. The V gene's germline CDR1 is LGHNA and CDR2 YNFKEQ. DNA for the CDR3: TGTGCCAGCAGCCAAGATCCCACTAGCGGTACCTACAATGAGCAGTTCTTC. Its translation is CASSQDPTSGTYNEQFF.

In its sample, this clonotype was seen a few times. This sequence joins TRBV12-3 or TRBV12-4 and TRBJ1-2; D gene ambiguous. The CDR3 runs 13 residues. V dropped 5 bases and J dropped 5 bases, with 12 bases sitting between them. For the CDR3, the DNA is TGTGCCAGCAGTCCATCGGACGGATATGGCTACACCTTC. Residues: CASSPSDGYGYTF.

The rearrangement uses TRBV6-2 or TRBV6-3 and TRBJ2-3; 10 bases match TRBD2. V shed 5 bases and J 6 bases; nucleotides not matched to a gene: 5. The CDR3 sequence is 14 residues long. Germline-derived CDR1 and CDR2 are MNHEY and SVGEGT. The CDR3 sequence is CASSDGTSVDTQYF. DNA for the CDR3: TGTGCCAGCAGTGACGGGACTAGCGTCGATACGCAGTATTTT.

V usage is TRBV6-2 or TRBV6-3 and J usage is TRBJ1-2, with 8 positions matching TRBD1. The V segment lost 6 bases and the J segment 8 bases; nucleotides outside the gene matches: 11. Germline V gene data show CDR1 as MNHEY and CDR2 as SVGEGT. This CDR3 has 14 residues. This chain's CDR3 is CASSRTGYSSGYTF. For the CDR3, the DNA is TGTGCCAGCAGCAGGACAGGGTACTCGAGCGGCTACACCTTC.

The sample holds a few counts of this clonotype. The V call is TRBV5-1, the J call TRBJ2-5, with TRBD2 matching over 7 bases. V was pared by 3 bases and J by 0 bases, with 5 bases of the junction left unmatched. The length of the CDR3 is 15 residues. Germline V gene sequence: CDR1 SGHRS, CDR2 YFSETQ. CDR3 amino acids: CASSWGGGDQETQYF. The CDR3 DNA reads TGCGCCAGCAGCTGGGGGGGAGGGGACCAAGAGACCCAGTACTTC.

This clonotype was seen just once. This rearrangement joins TRBV6-1 to TRBJ2-7; D not certain. This CDR3 spans 15 amino acids. Germline V lookup: CDR1 MNHNS, CDR2 SASEGT. V was cut by 7 bases and J by 2 bases, with 18 bases left in between. CDR3 region: CASTPLSGTTYEQYF. CDR3 coding DNA: TGTGCCAGCACCCCCCTTTCCGGCACGACCTACGAGCAGTACTTC.

This clonotype was found a few times. The genes are TRBV7-3 and TRBJ2-2, with D perhaps TRBD2 (6 bases). Looked up from germline, CDR1 is SGHTA and CDR2 is FQGTGA. Trimming removed 6 bases from V and 3 bases from J, with 8 bases in between. CDR3 length: 13 residues. The CDR3 DNA follows: TGTGCCAGCAGATGGGGGGACACCGGGGAGCTGTTTTTT. Residues: CASRWGDTGELFF.

V gene TRBV4-2 combines with J gene TRBJ2-3, with 11 positions matching TRBD1. This CDR3 contains 20 residues. V lost 4 bases and J lost 2; bases outside the gene matches: 17. The germline CDR1 and CDR2 sequences are LGHNA and YNFKEQ. The CDR3 is CASSPGTGTGGLLLTDTQYF. The CDR3 region has the DNA TGTGCCAGCAGCCCGGGGACCGGGACAGGGGGTCTCCTCCTCACAGATACGCAGTATTTT.

J is TRBJ2-1 and V is TRBV15, with D unresolved. Trimming removed 3 bases at V and 3 bases at J, with 6 bases between. Germline V gives CDR1 LNHNV, CDR2 YYDKDF (reference sequence). The CDR3 consists of 13 residues. DNA for the CDR3: TGTGCCACCAGCAGTATAGACTACAATGAGCAGTTCTTC. Its protein is CATSSIDYNEQFF.